The source of this T cell receptor (beta chain) is a study of Ad26.COV2.S vaccination and SARS-CoV-2 variants. Overall study results and limits: Greater spike-specific TCR breadth was seen in vaccine recipients than in placebo recipients.

The CDR3 loop spans 14 amino acids. In germline, CDR1 is MNHEY, CDR2 SVGAGI. V was pared by 6 bases and J by 7 bases, with 15 bases between. Assay: immunoSEQ multiplex PCR; the TCRdb copy retains only in-frame clones and omits some. The table records about 350,000 clones, roughly nine tenths of them present only once. With respect to this clone: Its antigen is undetermined.

The chain employs TRBV6-5 and TRBJ1-4; D might be TRBD1 (6 bases). The sample consisted of peripheral blood, taken after recovery from COVID-19. The receptor comes from a human donor who had recovered from COVID-19. The DNA for the CDR3 is TGTGCCAGCAGAGGACAGAACCCCCTTGAAAAACTGTTTTTT. It encodes CASRGQNPLEKLFF.